A single T cell receptor (beta chain) is shown here with its context. This clonotype was recorded a few times. What antigen it recognizes has not been identified. There are no base qualities to consult, and no much larger clone falls within one base. The record originates from a study of T cells after yellow fever vaccination (dated by TCRdb to the late 2010s). Looking at the study overall: Libraries from fractions with low cell numbers were prepared with the SMART-Seq v4 Ultra Low Input RNA kit. To track T-cell clones before and after primary and booster YFV17D yellow fever vaccination, bulk TCR alpha and beta repertoires were sequenced longitudinally. The cohort comprised two healthy male donors, one aged 18 to 29 and one aged 30 to 40 years. Bulk PBMC replicates and cell subsets were isolated from blood drawn at multiple timepoints before and after both primary and secondary immunization. The paper as a whole reports these results and caveats: Compared with the primary T-cell response, the secondary T-cell response was weaker but faster, peaking on day 5 rather than day 15. After the booster, most clones that had expanded after primary vaccination were detected again (around 97% of CD4 and over 75% of CD8), suggesting broad maintenance of memory. Only a couple of donors were included in the study, so the extent to which the findings can be generalized is limited. A small fraction of clonotypes appeared in both the CD4 and CD8 compartments, likely as a result of convergent recombination. FACS-sorted repertoires could contain abundant contaminating clonotypes from the bulk population, so computational filtering was required.

The meaning of the sample's treatment or condition label: live attenuated yellow fever vaccine strain. A standard Ficoll-Paque protocol was used to isolate PBMCs from peripheral blood. Dynabeads CD4 and CD8 positive selection kits were used to isolate the CD4 and CD8 T-cell fractions. TriZol was used to extract RNA from bulk PBMCs, CD4 and CD8 fractions, and dextramer-positive and dextramer-negative fractions. Sequencing took place on an Illumina NovaSeq 6000. Synthesis of TCR cDNA relied on 5'RACE template switching, a step that introduced a universal primer site along with unique molecular identifiers. Priming for cDNA synthesis came from both the TCR alpha and TCR beta constant segments. Library amplification involved two PCR steps, and the second step added sample barcodes and sequencing adapters. Libraries were sequenced on Illumina HiSeq 2500 (2x100 bp) or NovaSeq (2x150 bp). The study's processing was this. MIGEC handled demultiplexing of reads and collapsing into UMI consensus sequences, while MiXCR performed V(D)J alignment. Vaccine-responding clonotypes were defined with edgeR using replicate PBMC samples, requiring FDR below 0.01 and a log2 fold change above 5 up to day 15. Each bulk clonotype received a CD4 or CD8 identity based on whether the sequenced CD4 or CD8 repertoire contained that clonotype at higher abundance. The public reads were reprocessed in TCRdb via fastp at Q25 and MiXCR, keeping in-frame beta chains. Each CDR3 protein appears once, grouped with its most common genes and DNA. TCRdb's processing, not the authors' own work, is the source of the V and J calls. This sample lists approximately 330,000 distinct CDR3 sequences; around 13% were detected once. Jointly, the top ten make up roughly 3% of the sample.

CDR1 and CDR2, per the germline V gene, are SGHDT and YYEEEE. For this chain, trimming is 0 bases at the V end and 4 bases at the J end, and the number of junction bases without a gene match is 4. The CDR3 runs 15 residues from the cysteine to the phenylalanine. The read is trimmed to its CDR3 DNA, 45 bases read in frame from base 1. The chain was built from TRBV5-6 and TRBJ1-5, with 7 middle bases fitting TRBD1. The sequencing here drew on CD4+ T cells sorted from PBMCs, taken 15 days after the yellow fever booster vaccination. The TCR originated in a man aged 18 to 30 who received the YFV17D yellow fever vaccine. The CDR3: CASSLAGTENQPQHF. In nucleotide form, the sequence is TGTGCCAGCAGCTTGGCCGGGACAGAAAATCAGCCCCAGCATTTT.